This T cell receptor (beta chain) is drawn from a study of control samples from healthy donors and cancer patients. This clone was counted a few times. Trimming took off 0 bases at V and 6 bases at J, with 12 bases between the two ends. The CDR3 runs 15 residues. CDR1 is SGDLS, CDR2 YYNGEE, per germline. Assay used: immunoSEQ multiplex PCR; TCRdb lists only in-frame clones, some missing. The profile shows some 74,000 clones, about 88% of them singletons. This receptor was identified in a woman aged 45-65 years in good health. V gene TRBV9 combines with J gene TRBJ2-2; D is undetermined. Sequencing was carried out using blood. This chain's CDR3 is CASSVVGSGPGELFF. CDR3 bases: TGTGCCAGCAGCGTAGTGGGTAGTGGACCCGGGGAGCTGTTTTTT.